This is a list of T cell receptor beta chains from one sample in a study of shared clonotypes between healthy human individuals. Generated by immunoSEQ multiplex PCR, the TCRdb table keeps only in-frame clones and is missing some. This table has some 550,000 clones, more than 95% appearing once. Material for sequencing was naive CD4+ T cells sorted from blood. These receptors originate from a woman aged 25 to 39 in good health. Both conserved end residues are part of each CDR3. A D gene is named only where the DNA matches it firmly. Not every row has a clone size; where given, it reads once, few, many or a size class.

cdr3_nt: TGTGCCAGCCTGCGTTGGGGCCGGCAAAACTCCTACGAGCAGTACTTC; cdr3_aa: CASLRWGRQNSYEQYF; v_call: TRBV28; d_call: -; clone_size: -; j_call: TRBJ2-7
cdr3_nt: TGTGCCAGCAGTTTAAAGCTCCTGCGGGATACGCAGTATTTT; cdr3_aa: CASSLKLLRDTQYF; v_call: TRBV28; d_call: -; clone_size: -; j_call: TRBJ2-3
cdr3_nt: TGTGCCAGCAGCTTAGGATTTGCGGGAGGGTCAGCCCTAAACATTCAGTACTTC; cdr3_aa: CASSLGFAGGSALNIQYF; v_call: TRBV13; d_call: TRBD2; clone_size: -; j_call: TRBJ2-4
cdr3_nt: TGCAGCGCTGGGGACAGCAGGAGTCAGCCCCAGCATTTT; cdr3_aa: CSAGDSRSQPQHF; v_call: TRBV29-1; d_call: TRBD1; clone_size: -; j_call: TRBJ1-5
cdr3_nt: TGTGCCAGCATCCTCTCCCCCGGGACACAGTACGAGCAGTACTTC; cdr3_aa: CASILSPGTQYEQYF; v_call: TRBV6-1; d_call: -; clone_size: -; j_call: TRBJ2-7
cdr3_nt: TGTGCCAGCAGGTACCAAGAGACCCAGTACTTC; cdr3_aa: CASRYQETQYF; v_call: TRBV2; d_call: -; clone_size: -; j_call: TRBJ2-5
cdr3_nt: TGCGCCAGCAGCCAAGAGCCCCCCGGCAGGGCCCAAGAGACCCAGTACTTC; cdr3_aa: CASSQEPPGRAQETQYF; v_call: TRBV4-1; d_call: -; clone_size: -; j_call: TRBJ2-5
cdr3_nt: TGTGCCAGCTCACCACGGGGGGGTCCAAGCACAGATACGCAGTATTTT; cdr3_aa: CASSPRGGPSTDTQYF; v_call: TRBV18; d_call: TRBD2; clone_size: -; j_call: TRBJ2-3
cdr3_nt: TGCAGCGTTGAAGCCAAGCTGTCGAACACTGAAGCTTTCTTT; cdr3_aa: CSVEAKLSNTEAFF; v_call: TRBV29-1; d_call: -; clone_size: -; j_call: TRBJ1-1
cdr3_nt: TGTGCCTGGGAGGGGCAGCTGAACACTGAAGCTTTCTTT; cdr3_aa: CAWEGQLNTEAFF; v_call: TRBV30; d_call: -; clone_size: -; j_call: TRBJ1-1
cdr3_nt: TGTGCCAGCAGTCTACAGGGCGCCCCCGGTCAGCCCCAGCATTTT; cdr3_aa: CASSLQGAPGQPQHF; v_call: TRBV2; d_call: -; clone_size: -; j_call: TRBJ1-5
cdr3_nt: TGTGCCAGCAGTCTCTTCGGCCGGGACAGGGGTTTCCACGAGCAGTACTTC; cdr3_aa: CASSLFGRDRGFHEQYF; v_call: TRBV27; d_call: TRBD1; clone_size: -; j_call: TRBJ2-7
cdr3_nt: TGCGCCAGCAGCCAGAAGAGGGCCCGCACCGGGGAGCTGTTTTTT; cdr3_aa: CASSQKRARTGELFF; v_call: TRBV5-1; d_call: -; clone_size: -; j_call: TRBJ2-2
cdr3_nt: TGTGCCAGCAGCTTGTTACAGGGGCCACCTACATCCTACGAGCAGTACTTC; cdr3_aa: CASSLLQGPPTSYEQYF; v_call: TRBV5-5; d_call: TRBD1; clone_size: -; j_call: TRBJ2-7
cdr3_nt: TGTGCCAGCACCGACTCATCCGAAGACTATGGCTACACCTTC; cdr3_aa: CASTDSSEDYGYTF; v_call: TRBV28; d_call: -; clone_size: -; j_call: TRBJ1-2
cdr3_nt: TGTGCCAGCAGCGCAGGCGAGCGGTTGAACACCGGGGAGCTGTTTTTT; cdr3_aa: CASSAGERLNTGELFF; v_call: TRBV9; d_call: -; clone_size: -; j_call: TRBJ2-2
cdr3_nt: TGTGCCAGCGCTTCGACATATATGAACACTGAAGCTTTCTTT; cdr3_aa: CASASTYMNTEAFF; v_call: TRBV2; d_call: -; clone_size: few; j_call: TRBJ1-1
cdr3_nt: TGTGCCAGTAGCAACTGGCGGATCGGTGAGACCCAGTACTTC; cdr3_aa: CASSNWRIGETQYF; v_call: TRBV19; d_call: -; clone_size: -; j_call: TRBJ2-5
cdr3_nt: TGTGCCAGCAGTACACAACGAGCGGGACGGGAGACCCAGTACTTC; cdr3_aa: CASSTQRAGRETQYF; v_call: TRBV27; d_call: TRBD2; clone_size: -; j_call: TRBJ2-5
cdr3_nt: TGCGCCAGCAGCTTAGGACAGGGCGGGACTGAAGCTTTCTTT; cdr3_aa: CASSLGQGGTEAFF; v_call: TRBV5-1; d_call: TRBD1; clone_size: -; j_call: TRBJ1-1
cdr3_nt: TGTGCCAGTCGTCGGGAGAACACCGGGGAGCTGTTTTTT; cdr3_aa: CASRRENTGELFF; v_call: TRBV2; d_call: -; clone_size: -; j_call: TRBJ2-2
cdr3_nt: TGTGCCAGCCACATGGATAGAGGGATGAATCCCCAGCATTTT; cdr3_aa: CASHMDRGMNPQHF; v_call: TRBV6-1; d_call: -; clone_size: once; j_call: TRBJ1-5
cdr3_nt: TGTGCCAGCTACGACTATGGCTACACCTTC; cdr3_aa: CASYDYGYTF; v_call: TRBV19; d_call: -; clone_size: few; j_call: TRBJ1-2
cdr3_nt: TGTGCCAGCAGTAAGCCGGGAGGGGGACGGGAGCAGTACTTC; cdr3_aa: CASSKPGGGREQYF; v_call: TRBV6-5; d_call: TRBD2; clone_size: -; j_call: TRBJ2-7
cdr3_nt: TGTGCCAGTAGTCGCCGGACAGGGGCTTTCCCCTCTGGGGCCAACGTCCTGACTTTC; cdr3_aa: CASSRRTGAFPSGANVLTF; v_call: TRBV19; d_call: TRBD1; clone_size: -; j_call: TRBJ2-6
cdr3_nt: TGTGCCAGCAGTGATCCGGGACAGGGGGCCTACGAGCAGTACTTC; cdr3_aa: CASSDPGQGAYEQYF; v_call: TRBV6-1; d_call: TRBD1; clone_size: once; j_call: TRBJ2-7
cdr3_nt: TGTGCCAGCAGTGAAGCGCCCCCCCCGTCCCCCTACGAGCAGTACTTC; cdr3_aa: CASSEAPPPSPYEQYF; v_call: TRBV6-1; d_call: -; clone_size: -; j_call: TRBJ2-7
cdr3_nt: TGCGCCAGCCGATTGGGGGGAAGGGTGACTGAAGCTTTCTTT; cdr3_aa: CASRLGGRVTEAFF; v_call: TRBV5-1; d_call: -; clone_size: -; j_call: TRBJ1-1
cdr3_nt: TGTGCCAGCAGTTTGGGGTGGCCAGGGCGCGTCCCTCGGAACACCGGGGAGCTGTTTTTT; cdr3_aa: CASSLGWPGRVPRNTGELFF; v_call: TRBV28; d_call: -; clone_size: -; j_call: TRBJ2-2
cdr3_nt: TGCGCCAGCAGCCAAGAACGCCCAGGATCCTCCACTGAAGCTTTCTTT; cdr3_aa: CASSQERPGSSTEAFF; v_call: TRBV4-1; d_call: -; clone_size: -; j_call: TRBJ1-1
cdr3_nt: TGCGCCAGCAGTCAATCAGTCCCGGGACTAGCGGGAGGCCATAGCACAGATACGCAGTATTTT; cdr3_aa: CASSQSVPGLAGGHSTDTQYF; v_call: TRBV23-1; d_call: TRBD2; clone_size: -; j_call: TRBJ2-3